The clone carrying this TCR beta chain was observed a single time. Profiled with immunoSEQ multiplex PCR; TCRdb holds only in-frame clones, not every one. The sample comprises about 95,000 clones, roughly 90% of which are singletons, and 4.5% to 5.5% rests with the top ten. The data were obtained in a study of blood T cell repertoires in COVID-19. For the study at large: PBMCs, B-cell-depleted T cells, or T cells provided the cDNA or gDNA that made up the material.

This receptor was taken from a man aged 60-69 years with COVID-19, enrolled during active disease. Material for sequencing was peripheral blood.

CDR3 sequence: CAWSGRNTEAFF. The CDR3, as DNA: TGTGCCTGGAGTGGGAGAAACACTGAAGCTTTCTTT. The chain carries TRBV30 and TRBJ1-1, with no clear D. Per the germline V gene, CDR1 is GTSNPN and CDR2 is SVGIG (reference sequence). V was trimmed by 1 base and J by 2 bases, leaving 5 bases between them. This CDR3 has 12 residues. The full variable domain, with the rest looked up from reference TRBV30 and TRBJ1-1, is SQTIHQWPATLVQPVGSPLSLECTVEGTSNPNLYWYRQAAGRGLQLLFYSVGIGQISSEVPQNLSASRPQDRQFILSSKKLLLSDSGFYLCAWSGRNTEAFFGQGTRLTVV.